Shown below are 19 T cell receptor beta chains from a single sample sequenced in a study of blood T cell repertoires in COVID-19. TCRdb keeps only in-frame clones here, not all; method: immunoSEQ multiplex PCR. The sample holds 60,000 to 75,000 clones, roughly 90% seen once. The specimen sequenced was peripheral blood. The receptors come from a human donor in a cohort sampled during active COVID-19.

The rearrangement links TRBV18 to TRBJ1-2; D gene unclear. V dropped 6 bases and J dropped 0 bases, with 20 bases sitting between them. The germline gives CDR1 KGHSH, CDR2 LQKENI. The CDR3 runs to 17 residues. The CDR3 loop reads CASSPTGELQANYGYTF. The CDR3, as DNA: TGTGCCAGCTCCCCAACGGGAGAGCTACAAGCTAACTATGGCTACACCTTC. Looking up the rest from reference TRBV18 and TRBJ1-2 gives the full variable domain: NAGVMQNPRHLVRRRGQEARLRCSPMKGHSHVYWYRQLPEEGLKFMVYLQKENIIDESGMPKERFSAEFPKEGPSILRIQQVVRGDSAAYFCASSPTGELQANYGYTFGSGTRLTVV.

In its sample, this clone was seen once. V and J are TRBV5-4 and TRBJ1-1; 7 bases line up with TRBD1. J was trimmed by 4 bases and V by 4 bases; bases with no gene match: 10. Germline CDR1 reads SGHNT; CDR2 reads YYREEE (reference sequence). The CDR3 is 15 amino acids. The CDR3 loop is CASSPTPYRGTEAFF. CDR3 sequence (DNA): TGTGCCAGCAGCCCCACTCCCTACAGGGGCACTGAAGCTTTCTTT.

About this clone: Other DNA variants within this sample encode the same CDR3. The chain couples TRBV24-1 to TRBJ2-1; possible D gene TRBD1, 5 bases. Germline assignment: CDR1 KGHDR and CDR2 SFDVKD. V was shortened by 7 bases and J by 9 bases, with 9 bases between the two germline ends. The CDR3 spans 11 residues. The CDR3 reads CATSDDSEQFF. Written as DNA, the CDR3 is TGTGCCACCAGCGATGACAGTGAGCAGTTCTTC.

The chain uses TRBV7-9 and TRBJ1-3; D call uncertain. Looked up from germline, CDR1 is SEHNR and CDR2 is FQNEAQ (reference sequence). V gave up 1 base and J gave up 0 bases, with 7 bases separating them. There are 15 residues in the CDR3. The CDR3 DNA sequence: TGTGCCAGCAGCTTAGGGGAGAGCTCTGGAAACACCATATATTTT. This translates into CASSLGESSGNTIYF.

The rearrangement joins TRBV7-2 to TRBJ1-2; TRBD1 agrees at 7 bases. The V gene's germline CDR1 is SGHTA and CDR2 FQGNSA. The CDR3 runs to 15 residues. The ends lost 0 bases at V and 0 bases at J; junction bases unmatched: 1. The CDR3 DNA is TGTGCCAGCAGCTTAGCGCAGGGGGCTAACTATGGCTACACCTTC. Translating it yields CASSLAQGANYGYTF.

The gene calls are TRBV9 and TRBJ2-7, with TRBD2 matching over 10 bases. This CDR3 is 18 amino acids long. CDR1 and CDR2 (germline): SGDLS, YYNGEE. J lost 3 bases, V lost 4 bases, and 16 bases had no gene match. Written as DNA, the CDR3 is TGTGCCAGCAGCCCGGCCACTCAACTAGCGGGGACATACTACGAGCAGTACTTC. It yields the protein CASSPATQLAGTYYEQYF.

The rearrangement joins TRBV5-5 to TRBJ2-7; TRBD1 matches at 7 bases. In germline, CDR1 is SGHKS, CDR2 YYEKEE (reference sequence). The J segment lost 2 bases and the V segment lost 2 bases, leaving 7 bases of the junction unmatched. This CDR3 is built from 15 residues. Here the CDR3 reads CASSFYETGPYEQYF. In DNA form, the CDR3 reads TGTGCCAGCAGCTTCTACGAGACAGGGCCCTACGAGCAGTACTTC.

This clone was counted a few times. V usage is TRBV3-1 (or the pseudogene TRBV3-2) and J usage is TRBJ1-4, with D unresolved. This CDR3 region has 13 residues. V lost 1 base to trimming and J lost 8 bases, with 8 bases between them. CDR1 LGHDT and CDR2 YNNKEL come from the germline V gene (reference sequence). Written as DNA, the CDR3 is TGTGCCAGCAGCCAAGGACCGGGGGAAAAACTGTTTTTT. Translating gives CASSQGPGEKLFF.

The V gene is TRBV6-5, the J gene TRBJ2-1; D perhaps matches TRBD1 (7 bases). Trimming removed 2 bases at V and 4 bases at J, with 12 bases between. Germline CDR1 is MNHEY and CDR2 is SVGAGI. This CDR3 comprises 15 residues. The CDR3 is CASSYVSGGYNEQFF. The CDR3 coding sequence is TGTGCCAGCAGTTACGTGTCAGGGGGGTACAATGAGCAGTTCTTC.

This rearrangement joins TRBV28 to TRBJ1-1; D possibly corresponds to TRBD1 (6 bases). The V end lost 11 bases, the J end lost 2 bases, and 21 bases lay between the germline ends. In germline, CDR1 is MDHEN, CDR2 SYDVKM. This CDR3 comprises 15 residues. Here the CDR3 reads CAAAQGHNTNTEAFF. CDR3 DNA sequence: TGTGCCGCCGCCCAGGGACACAATACAAACACTGAAGCTTTCTTT.

This CDR3 is CAWSVLWGATDTQYF. The CDR3 nucleotides read TGTGCCTGGAGTGTACTGTGGGGAGCCACAGATACGCAGTATTTT. The chain couples TRBV30 to TRBJ2-3; tentatively, D is TRBD2 (5 bases). The CDR3 sequence is 15 residues long. Germline V lookup: CDR1 GTSNPN, CDR2 SVGIG (reference sequence). The V and J ends lost 0 bases and 2 bases respectively, with 12 bases between them.

DNA of the CDR3: TGTGCCACCGGTATAGCGGGAGGGCCGGAGTTCTTC. The encoded protein is CATGIAGGPEFF. V usage is TRBV3-1 (or the pseudogene TRBV3-2) and J usage is TRBJ2-1, with 11 bases that match TRBD2. From germline, CDR1 is LGHDT and CDR2 YNNKEL (reference sequence). This CDR3 contains 12 residues. Trimming cost V 10 bases and J 14 bases; bases outside gene matches: 10.

CDR3 sequence (DNA): TGTGCCAGCAGCCAAGGACCGGGACTATCAATGTGGACCCAGTACTTC. As protein: CASSQGPGLSMWTQYF. The chain employs TRBV3-1 (or the pseudogene TRBV3-2) and TRBJ2-5; 7 bases fit TRBD2. Germline V gives CDR1 LGHDT, CDR2 YNNKEL (reference sequence). V gave up 1 base and J gave up 7 bases; unmatched junction bases: 12. CDR3 size: 16 residues.

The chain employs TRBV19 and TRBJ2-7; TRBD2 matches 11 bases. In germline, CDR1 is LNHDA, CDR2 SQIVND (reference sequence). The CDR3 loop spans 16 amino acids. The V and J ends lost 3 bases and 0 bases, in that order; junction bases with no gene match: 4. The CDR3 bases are TGTGCCAGTAGTATGGGACTAGCGGACTACTCCTACGAGCAGTACTTC. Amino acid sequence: CASSMGLADYSYEQYF.

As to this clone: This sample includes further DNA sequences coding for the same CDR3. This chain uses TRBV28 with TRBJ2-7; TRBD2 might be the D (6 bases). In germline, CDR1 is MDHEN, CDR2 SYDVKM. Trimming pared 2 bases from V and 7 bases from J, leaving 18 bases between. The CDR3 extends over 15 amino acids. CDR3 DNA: TGTGCCAGCAGTTTAAACTGGGGGGAGGCGCATGAGCAGTACTTC. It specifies CASSLNWGEAHEQYF.

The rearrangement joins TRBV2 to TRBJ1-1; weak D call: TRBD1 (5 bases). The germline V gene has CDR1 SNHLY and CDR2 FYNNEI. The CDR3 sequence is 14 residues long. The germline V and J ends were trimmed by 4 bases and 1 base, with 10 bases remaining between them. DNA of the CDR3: TGTGCCAGCAGTGCGGCGGGGCCGAACACTGAAGCTTTCTTT. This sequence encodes CASSAAGPNTEAFF.

CDR3: CASSLSAAYEQYF. The DNA of the CDR3 is TGTGCCAGCAGTTTATCGGCTGCCTACGAGCAGTACTTC. V gene TRBV27 combines with J gene TRBJ2-7; D remains unclear. The CDR3 loop spans 13 amino acids. Looked up from germline, CDR1 is MNHEY and CDR2 is SMNVEV (reference sequence). Trimming took 0 bases from V and 2 from J, leaving 5 bases between them.

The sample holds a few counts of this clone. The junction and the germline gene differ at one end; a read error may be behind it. The chain's CDR3 is CASSLAGGAESPLHF. CDR3 in DNA: TGTGCCAGCAGCCTAGCAGGGGGCGCTGAGTCACCCCTCCACTTT. The rearrangement uses TRBV7-9 and TRBJ1-6, with TRBD1 matching over 8 bases. Germline V gene sequence: CDR1 SEHNR, CDR2 FQNEAQ (reference sequence). CDR3 length equals 15 residues.

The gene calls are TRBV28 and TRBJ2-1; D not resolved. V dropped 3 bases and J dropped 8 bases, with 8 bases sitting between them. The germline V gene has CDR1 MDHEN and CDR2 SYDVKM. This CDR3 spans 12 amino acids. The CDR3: CASSFRRHEQFF. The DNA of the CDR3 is TGTGCCAGCAGTTTCCGGCGGCATGAGCAGTTCTTC.